Following are 14 T cell receptor beta chains from one sample sequenced in a study of identical twins. One entry per CDR3 protein, called by TCRdb with MiXCR from the 5' RACE reads. Among 350,000 to 400,000 distinct CDR3 sequences listed, approximately 8.8% were seen once. Sequenced input: naive T cells sorted from blood. The receptor set was obtained from a woman aged 45-65 years in good health.

This clonotype came up a few times. This chain links TRBV2 with TRBJ2-4; D is unresolved. The V end lost 6 bases, the J end lost 0 bases, and 12 bases lay between the germline ends. Germline V gives CDR1 SNHLY, CDR2 FYNNEI. The CDR3 spans 15 residues. CDR3 coding DNA: TGTGCCAGCAGGCAACATTTGATAGCCAAAAACATTCAGTACTTC. It codes for CASRQHLIAKNIQYF. Complete variable domain (other parts from reference TRBV2 and TRBJ2-4): EPEVTQTPSHQVTQMGQEVILRCVPISNHLYFYWYRQILGQKVEFLVSFYNNEISEKSEIFDDQFSVERPDGSNFTLKIRSTKLEDSAMYFCASRQHLIAKNIQYFGAGTRLSVL.

This clonotype was seen at least ten times. The chain links TRBV12-3 or TRBV12-4 to TRBJ2-2; D not resolved. CDR3 length: 13 amino acids. The germline V and J ends were trimmed by 6 bases and 3 bases, with 8 bases remaining between them. The CDR3 sequence: CASSSPYTGELFF. The CDR3 nucleotides are TGTGCCAGCAGCTCACCGTACACCGGGGAGCTGTTTTTT.

This chain uses TRBV6-5 with TRBJ1-1; D unresolved. V lost 2 bases to trimming and J lost 1 base, with 8 bases between them. Germline CDR1 is MNHEY and CDR2 is SVGAGI. The CDR3 covers 14 residues. The CDR3 bases are TGTGCCAGCAGTTACGGATGGGGGAACACTGAAGCTTTCTTT. Protein sequence: CASSYGWGNTEAFF.

This clonotype was seen a handful of times. The chain joins TRBV14 to TRBJ2-7; D tentatively reads TRBD1 or TRBD2 (5 bases each). Trimming removed 4 bases from V and 0 bases from J, with 13 bases in between. The CDR3 runs to 15 residues. Germline V gene data show CDR1 as SGHDN and CDR2 as FVKESK. CDR3 nucleotides: TGTGCCAGCAGCCGCCCCGGGACGGACTCCTACGAGCAGTACTTC. Its protein product is CASSRPGTDSYEQYF.

This chain links TRBV10-3 with TRBJ2-2, with 10 bases fitting TRBD2. Germline assignment: CDR1 ENHRY and CDR2 SYGVKD. This CDR3 has 17 amino acids. Trimming cost V 8 bases and J 0 bases; bases outside gene matches: 9. CDR3 amino acids: CAISVPGLAANTGELFF. The CDR3, as DNA: TGTGCCATCTCAGTTCCAGGACTAGCGGCGAACACCGGGGAGCTGTTTTTT.

Ten or more counts support this clonotype. This sequence joins TRBV6-5 and TRBJ2-2; 10 bases agree with TRBD1. Germline CDR1 reads MNHEY; CDR2 reads SVGAGI. V shed 7 bases and J 5 bases; nucleotides not matched to a gene: 7. The CDR3 has 15 amino acids. CDR3 coding DNA: TGTGCCAGCACCCTAAGGGACAGGGGAACCGGGGAGCTGTTTTTT. As protein: CASTLRDRGTGELFF.

This clonotype was detected a few times. This sequence joins TRBV5-1 and TRBJ2-1, with 9 nucleotides matching TRBD2. This CDR3 is built from 15 residues. CDR1 and CDR2 (germline): SGHRS, YFSETQ. The V gene end was trimmed by 1 base and the J gene end by 5 bases; junction bases not matched to a gene: 4. CDR3 coding DNA: TGCGCCAGCAGCTTGTACAGGACTAGCGACAATGAGCAGTTCTTC. Its translation: CASSLYRTSDNEQFF. The variable domain in full, with the rest retrieved from reference TRBV5-1 and TRBJ2-1, is KAGVTQTPRYLIKTRGQQVTLSCSPISGHRSVSWYQQTPGQGLQFLFEYFSETQRNKGNFPGRFSGRQFSNSRSEMNVSTLELGDSALYLCASSLYRTSDNEQFFGPGTRLTVL.

The chain recombines TRBV25-1 with TRBJ2-1; 10 nucleotides line up with TRBD2. This CDR3 has 15 amino acids. The germline CDR1 and CDR2 sequences are MGHDK and SYGVNS. The V and J ends lost 4 bases and 5 bases, in that order; junction bases with no gene match: 5. This CDR3 reads CASSVPGLAHNEQFF. CDR3 nucleotide sequence: TGTGCCAGCAGTGTACCGGGACTAGCGCACAATGAGCAGTTCTTC.

There are a few counts of this clonotype. This sequence joins TRBV7-8 and TRBJ2-2; no clear D gene. Germline CDR1 and CDR2: SGHVS and FQNEAQ. This CDR3 has 16 amino acids. Trimming cost V 3 bases and J 0 bases, with 11 bases left between them. The CDR3 region has the DNA TGTGCCAGCAGCTTGTACCCTGGGGCGAACACCGGGGAGCTGTTTTTT. Translated, it gives CASSLYPGANTGELFF. The variable domain in full, completed from reference TRBV7-8 and TRBJ2-2, reads GAGVSQSPRYKVAKRGQDVALRCDPISGHVSLFWYQQALGQGPEFLTYFQNEAQLDKSGLPSDRFFAERPEGSVSTLKIQRTQQEDSAVYLCASSLYPGANTGELFFGEGSRLTVL.

This clonotype was observed a few times. The chain couples TRBV5-5 to TRBJ2-3; 12 positions agree with TRBD2. The CDR3 length is 18 residues. V trimming: 0 bases; J trimming: 4 bases; junction bases outside the gene matches: 9. Germline values: CDR1 SGHKS, CDR2 YYEKEE (reference sequence). The CDR3 spells CASSLVASGRAVADTQYF. DNA of the CDR3: TGTGCCAGCAGCTTGGTGGCTAGCGGGAGGGCCGTCGCAGATACGCAGTATTTT.

The CDR3 DNA is TGCGCCAGCAGCAACGGCCCTAGGGATTCACCCCTCCACTTT. Translating it yields CASSNGPRDSPLHF. The chain combines TRBV5-1 with TRBJ1-6; D unresolved. Germline V gives CDR1 SGHRS, CDR2 YFSETQ. V was pared by 4 bases and J by 8 bases, with 13 bases between. There are 14 residues in the CDR3.

This sequence joins TRBV27 and TRBJ2-2; D is possibly TRBD2 (5 bases). Germline assignment: CDR1 MNHEY and CDR2 SMNVEV (reference sequence). The V and J ends lost 2 bases and 6 bases respectively, with 10 bases between them. This CDR3 contains 14 residues. In DNA form, the CDR3 reads TGTGCCAGCAGTTTAGTCGGGGTTGCCGGGGAGCTGTTTTTT. The encoded protein is CASSLVGVAGELFF.

This clonotype has just a few counts. The chain couples TRBV5-1 to TRBJ2-3; D is undetermined. From germline, CDR1 is SGHRS and CDR2 YFSETQ. This CDR3 is built from 14 residues. Trimming cost V 2 bases and J 0 bases, with 7 bases left between them. The CDR3 is CASSFGSSTDTQYF. As DNA, the CDR3 is TGCGCCAGCAGCTTCGGGTCTAGCACAGATACGCAGTATTTT.

In the case of this clonotype: A read error may produce the germline difference seen at one junction end. The chain carries TRBV14 and TRBJ1-1; D is ambiguous. The V gene's germline CDR1 is SGHDN and CDR2 FVKESK. CDR3 length equals 16 residues. The CDR3: CASRQESGVTNTEAFF. In DNA, the CDR3 is TGTGCCAGCAGACAAGAATCCGGGGTTACGAACACTGAAGCTTTCTTT.